Below, 9 T cell receptor beta chains from the same sample are listed, as sequenced in a study of post-analysis software for immune sequencing data. Points from the study as a whole: Among 4 or 5 TRBV segments more frequent in patients than controls were TRBV5-6, TRBV5-1 and TRBV20-1.

Their antigens are not known. Researchers reported that TCR beta cDNA libraries carried unique molecular identifiers. TCRdb re-analysed the PCR reads in MiXCR, keeping a single row per CDR3 protein. Among fewer than 850,000 distinct CDR3 sequences, roughly 30% were seen once, and the ten largest hold 0.55% to 0.65%. Sequencing used blood. All receptors come from a girl aged 10 to 17 with multiple sclerosis.

This clonotype turned up a few times. The chain carries TRBV27 and TRBJ2-3; TRBD1 or TRBD2 may be the D gene (5 bases each). Germline V gives CDR1 MNHEY, CDR2 SMNVEV (reference sequence). Trimming left V 4 bases short and J 1 base short, with 12 bases between. The CDR3 runs to 15 residues. The CDR3 region has the DNA TGTGCCAGCAGTTGGGGACGCGGAGGCACAGATACGCAGTATTTT. As protein: CASSWGRGGTDTQYF.

This clonotype showed up just a few times. The chain couples TRBV7-9 to TRBJ1-6; weak D call: TRBD1 (5 bases). Trimming left V 2 bases short and J 10 bases short, with 18 bases between. The CDR3 runs 16 residues. Germline V gives CDR1 SEHNR, CDR2 FQNEAQ (reference sequence). CDR3 sequence: CASSLSGDGGSSPLHF. The CDR3 DNA reads as TGTGCCAGCAGCTTAAGTGGCGACGGGGGTTCCTCACCCCTCCACTTT.

This clonotype was observed once. This chain uses TRBV7-2 with TRBJ2-2; 10 positions agree with TRBD1. The CDR3 sequence is 15 residues long. Trimming at V came to 5 bases and at J to 6 bases, leaving 6 bases not matched to a gene. The V gene's germline CDR1 is SGHTA and CDR2 FQGNSA. CDR3 region: CASSRQGARAGELFF. Written as DNA, the CDR3 is TGTGCCAGCAGCCGACAGGGGGCGAGAGCCGGGGAGCTGTTTTTT. Combining the CDR3 with reference TRBV7-2 and TRBJ2-2 gives the whole variable domain GAGVSQSPSNKVTEKGKDVELRCDPISGHTALYWYRQSLGQGLEFLIYFQGNSAPDKSGLPSDRFSAERTGGSVSTLTIQRTQQEDSAVYLCASSRQGARAGELFFGEGSRLTVL.

This clonotype was detected only a few times. This chain connects TRBV5-4 to TRBJ1-6; the D gene is possibly TRBD1 (5 bases). This CDR3 contains 17 residues. Germline assignment: CDR1 SGHNT and CDR2 YYREEE (reference sequence). The germline V and J ends were trimmed by 0 bases and 14 bases, with 24 bases remaining between them. In nucleotides, the CDR3 is TGTGCCAGCAGCTTGGATGGGGGGTTGAGTACCCTTTTGGCCCTCCACTTT. This codes for CASSLDGGLSTLLALHF.

CDR3 in amino acids: CASSEARTGDYTEAFF. DNA of the CDR3: TGTGCCAGCAGTGAAGCCCGGACGGGAGACTACACTGAAGCTTTCTTT. This chain joins TRBV2 and TRBJ1-1; D is uncertain. The V end was cut by 0 bases, the J end by 3 bases, with 14 bases between. Germline-derived CDR1 and CDR2 are SNHLY and FYNNEI. The CDR3 runs to 16 residues.

This clonotype appeared a few times. This chain uses TRBV20-1 with TRBJ1-2; 8 nucleotides match TRBD1. This CDR3 spans 14 amino acids. CDR1 is DFQATT, CDR2 SNEGSKA, per germline (reference sequence). The V segment lost 0 bases and the J segment 2 bases; nucleotides outside the gene matches: 2. The CDR3 DNA sequence: TGCAGTGCTAGAGAGGCAGGGGGCAACTATGGCTACACCTTC. This codes for CSAREAGGNYGYTF.

This clonotype was observed a few times. V is TRBV20-1 and J is TRBJ2-7; 10 bases are shared with TRBD2. The CDR3 length is 15 residues. CDR1 and CDR2 (germline): DFQATT, SNEGSKA (reference sequence). The V and J ends lost 5 bases and 0 bases, in that order; junction bases with no gene match: 7. This CDR3 reads CSAASGGTSSYEQYF. CDR3 sequence (DNA): TGCAGTGCTGCTAGCGGGGGAACGAGCTCCTACGAGCAGTACTTC.

The chain carries TRBV12-3 or TRBV12-4 and TRBJ1-1; TRBD1 agrees at 9 bases. With 6 bases clipped from V and 1 base from J, the junction kept 9 bases outside the gene matches. The CDR3 has 16 residues. CDR3 sequence reads: CASSQTTGGPNTEAFF. The CDR3 DNA is TGTGCCAGCAGCCAAACGACAGGGGGTCCGAACACTGAAGCTTTCTTT.

This clonotype was seen a few times. The chain has TRBV2 and TRBJ2-1; 9 positions match TRBD1. CDR3 length: 14 amino acids. Germline CDR1 reads SNHLY; CDR2 reads FYNNEI. V shed 4 bases, J shed 10 bases, and the junction held 8 bases outside the gene matches. DNA for the CDR3: TGTGCCAGCAGTGTACAGGGGGCAGGTCGGGAGCAGTTCTTC. Encoded protein: CASSVQGAGREQFF.